The clone carrying this T cell receptor (beta chain) appeared many times. What it recognizes is unknown. Per germline, CDR1 SGHRS and CDR2 YFSETQ. V was pared by 0 bases and J by 11 bases, with 21 bases between. The CDR3 loop spans 16 amino acids. This record comes from a study of T-cell reconstitution after alpha-beta-depleted transplantation in children. The study's findings and limits: Some patients showed high day-60 TCRbeta diversity, which derived from surviving recipient T cells and thymic progenitors. Reportedly, roughly two months post-transplant, alpha-beta T cells arose from several hundred expanded graft clones. At one year after transplant, newly produced T cells mostly accounted for T-cell counts and diversity.

Molecular barcoding with unique molecular identifiers was used for the TCRbeta library. TCRdb used MiXCR to reprocess the PCR reads, holding one entry per CDR3 protein. The profile shows roughly 240,000 distinct CDR3 sequences, around 7.5% of them singletons. The V and J genes are TRBV5-1 and TRBJ2-4; possibly TRBD2 for D (6 bases). The clonotype comes from a male patient under 18 who had a stem cell transplant for acute lymphoblastic leukemia, so the T cells may come from the graft donor. Sequenced here: PBMCs, mostly from graft donor cells, sampled 180 days after TCRalphabeta/CD19-depleted stem cell transplant. The CDR3 DNA reads TGCGCCAGCAGCTTGGCCGTTACCGCGGGGACGGAGTTTCAGTACTTC. This sequence encodes CASSLAVTAGTEFQYF.